This TCR beta chain was found in a study of beta chain features in type 1 diabetes. Expressed TCRB transcripts were sequenced, since all the RNA that had been isolated was reverse transcribed. Method: immunoSEQ multiplex PCR; TCRdb's copy keeps in-frame clones and lacks some. The sample consists of 200,000 to 250,000 clones, over 9.5% of them appearing once. CDR1 SGHVS and CDR2 FQNEAQ come from the germline V gene. The CDR3 runs 15 residues. The V gene lost 4 bases and the J gene lost 0 bases, with 12 bases spanning the gap. The sequenced material came from naive CD4+ T cells from blood. V and J are TRBV7-8 and TRBJ2-5; a possible D gene is TRBD2 (6 bases). This receptor was taken from a woman between 18 and 30 years old in good health. CDR3 sequence (DNA): TGTGCCAGCAGCTCAAGACGGGAGTACCAAGAGACCCAGTACTTC. Encoded protein: CASSSRREYQETQYF.